This record covers a single T cell receptor beta chain. In the original analysis: The assay estimated nucleated cells by amplifying reference gene primers. Here immunoSEQ multiplex PCR was the method, and the copy in TCRdb shows in-frame clones only, minus some. The V and J calls and clone size were taken over from that table, and D and trimming were inferred from the DNA. Of 150,000 to 200,000 clones listed, about four fifths are singletons. The data were obtained in a study of blood T cell repertoires in COVID-19. About the study: PBMCs, B-cell-depleted T cells, or T cells were the source of the cDNA or gDNA that made up the material.

Trimming removed 3 bases at V and 4 bases at J, with 12 bases between. Germline CDR1 reads PRHDT; CDR2 reads FYEKMQ (reference sequence). The CDR3 has 15 amino acids. The receptor comes from a woman in her thirties or forties with acute or convalescent COVID-19. The J gene is TRBJ1-4, the V gene TRBV13, with a tentative D call TRBD1 (5 bases). The sample was peripheral blood. The CDR3 nucleotides read TGTGCCAGCAGCTTTCAGGGTTCCCTTAATGAAAAACTGTTTTTT. Protein product: CASSFQGSLNEKLFF. The full variable domain, with the rest looked up from reference TRBV13 and TRBJ1-4, is AAGVIQSPRHLIKEKRETATLKCYPIPRHDTVYWYQQGPGQDPQFLISFYEKMQSDKGSIPDRFSAQQFSDYHSELNMSSLELGDSALYFCASSFQGSLNEKLFFGSGTQLSVL.